The TCR beta chain described here comes from a study of OX40 agonist ivuxolimab in advanced cancers. Here immunoSEQ multiplex PCR was the method, and the copy in TCRdb shows in-frame clones only, minus some. The profile shows about 72,000 clones, about 88% of them singletons. The clonotype originates from an adult with an advanced solid tumor such as melanoma, head and neck, liver or kidney cancer. This specimen consisted of CD4+ or CD8+ T cells sorted from blood, obtained in a trial of the OX40 agonist ivuxolimab.

The CDR3, as DNA: TGTGCCAGCAGATCGACAGGGACGGGGGAGACCCAGTACTTC. Its protein is CASRSTGTGETQYF. The gene calls are TRBV21-1 and TRBJ2-5; TRBD1 reflects the table's D call only, with no check against the DNA. TRBV21-1 represents a pseudogene. The CDR3 runs to 14 residues.